The clone carrying this T cell receptor (beta chain) has just a few counts. Its specificity is unknown. The record originates from a study of CD8 T cells in ankylosing spondylitis. Broader study findings: Reportedly, significant enrichment of disease-linked clones occurred in matched ankylosing spondylitis synovial fluid.

Trimming removed 2 bases from V and 4 bases from J, with 19 bases in between. In germline, CDR1 is SGHDT, CDR2 YYEEEE. The CDR3 is made up of 17 amino acids. As the method for making TCR beta libraries, quantitative 5'-RACE with molecular barcodes was used. TCRdb re-called the 5' RACE reads through MiXCR, storing one row per CDR3 protein. The sample lists approximately 210,000 distinct CDR3 sequences; around 13% were seen once. The sequenced sample was blood, either unsorted or a sorted T cell fraction (not recorded which). The chain carries TRBV5-6 and TRBJ2-1; possibly TRBD1 or TRBD2 for D (7 bases each). This receptor was taken from a male donor with ankylosing spondylitis or in good health (not recorded which). DNA of the CDR3: TGTGCCAGCAGCTTAACCACAGGGGAGGGTGGGTACAATGAGCAGTTCTTC. Translating it yields CASSLTTGEGGYNEQFF.